These 14 T cell receptor beta chains share one sample of origin, sequenced in a study of a mutant IDH1 vaccine in newly diagnosed glioma. Time point indicated: week 11, during vaccination. Each dose delivered 300 ug of mutant IDH1 20-mer peptide subcutaneously with imiquimod. These receptors are not linked to any known antigen. Produced via immunoSEQ multiplex PCR; TCRdb's table is partial and in-frame only. The sample includes 55,000 to 70,000 clones, over 75% seen only once; the top ten take 1.5% to 2.5%. The sample was PBMCs, taken from a glioma patient whose treatment included an IDH1 peptide vaccine. These receptors were taken from a middle-aged man with glioma.

This clone occurred once. V is TRBV5-6 and J is TRBJ2-1; TRBD2 aligns across 8 bases. The CDR3 is made up of 17 amino acids. The trim removed 1 base at V and 1 base at J, leaving 7 bases unmatched. CDR1 and CDR2 from the germline V gene are SGHDT and YYEEEE. The CDR3 DNA follows: TGTGCCAGCAGCTTGACTAGCGGAGGCCTTTCCTACAATGAGCAGTTCTTC. Amino acid sequence: CASSLTSGGLSYNEQFF.

The CDR3 nucleotides read TGTGCCAGCAGTTTGAGGGGGGGCTGGAATGAGCAGTTCTTC. Translated, it gives CASSLRGGWNEQFF. This chain connects TRBV27 to TRBJ2-1; perhaps TRBD2 as D (7 bases). Trimming cost V 3 bases and J 7 bases, with 13 bases left between them. This CDR3 comprises 14 residues. From germline, CDR1 is MNHEY and CDR2 SMNVEV (reference sequence).

The V gene is TRBV5-1, the J gene TRBJ2-5, with 9 bases fitting TRBD1. This CDR3 region has 16 residues. V shed 4 bases and J 9 bases; nucleotides not matched to a gene: 16. In germline, CDR1 is SGHRS, CDR2 YFSETQ. The CDR3 bases are TGCGCCAGCAGCCCCGCCGGACAGGGGTCTTATAAGCCCCAGTACTTC. Amino acid sequence: CASSPAGQGSYKPQYF.

The V call is TRBV5-4, the J call TRBJ2-3; no clear D. V was clipped by 5 bases and J by 2 bases, with 9 bases between them. The CDR3 extends over 13 amino acids. Germline loops: CDR1 SGHNT, CDR2 YYREEE (reference sequence). The CDR3 protein is CASRSEFTDTQYF. CDR3 DNA: TGTGCCAGCAGATCCGAGTTCACAGATACGCAGTATTTT.

In this sample, this clone turned up once. The J gene is TRBJ1-3, the V gene TRBV7-9; D perhaps matches TRBD1 (5 bases). From germline, CDR1 is SEHNR and CDR2 FQNEAQ (reference sequence). V was trimmed by 3 bases and J by 1 base, leaving 10 bases between them. The CDR3 runs 15 residues. The CDR3 sequence is CASSFSQGSGNTIYF. Here the CDR3 DNA reads TGTGCCAGCAGCTTCTCTCAGGGATCTGGAAACACCATATATTTT.

This clone appeared once. The chain links TRBV19 to TRBJ1-2; 9 nucleotides align to TRBD1. Trimming at V came to 4 bases and at J to 7 bases, leaving 4 bases not matched to a gene. CDR1 LNHDA and CDR2 SQIVND come from the germline V gene (reference sequence). This CDR3 is built from 13 residues. The DNA for the CDR3 is TGTGCCAGTAGTAGGGACAGGGATACTGGCTACACCTTC. This sequence encodes CASSRDRDTGYTF.

The chain carries TRBV6-5 and TRBJ2-1; 7 bases line up with TRBD1. Per germline, CDR1 MNHEY and CDR2 SVGAGI. The CDR3 is made up of 13 amino acids. V gave up 7 bases and J gave up 7 bases; unmatched junction bases: 7. Here the CDR3 reads CASKETGENEQFF. In nucleotides, the CDR3 is TGTGCCAGCAAAGAAACAGGGGAGAATGAGCAGTTCTTC.

The chain joins TRBV19 to TRBJ1-5; 7 nucleotides line up with TRBD1. Trimming at V came to 5 bases and at J to 2 bases, leaving 15 bases not matched to a gene. This CDR3 comprises 18 residues. Germline CDR1 and CDR2: LNHDA and SQIVND (reference sequence). The CDR3 nucleotides are TGTGCCAGTAGTGCCCCACAAACAGGGGTTTCGGGCAATCAGCCCCAGCATTTT. Residues: CASSAPQTGVSGNQPQHF.

This chain joins TRBV7-2 and TRBJ1-5; D not resolved. The V end was cut by 2 bases, the J end by 4 bases, with 6 bases between. This CDR3 contains 13 residues. Germline-derived CDR1 and CDR2 are SGHTA and FQGNSA. Written as DNA, the CDR3 is TGTGCCAGCAGCTTAAGACGGAATCAGCCCCAGCATTTT. Translation gives CASSLRRNQPQHF.

The chain joins TRBV5-4 to TRBJ2-7; 8 bases align to TRBD2. Germline V gives CDR1 SGHNT, CDR2 YYREEE (reference sequence). V was pared by 4 bases and J by 4 bases, with 7 bases of the junction left unmatched. This CDR3 region has 14 residues. Here the CDR3 DNA reads TGTGCCAGCAGCCCCGGGGGGGGCGGATACGAGCAGTACTTC. The encoded protein is CASSPGGGGYEQYF.

The CDR3 protein is CASSDLAWRTDTQYF. The CDR3 DNA reads TGTGCCAGCAGTGACCTCGCGTGGCGCACAGATACGCAGTATTTT. The chain uses TRBV6-1 and TRBJ2-3; D gene uncertain. V was clipped by 3 bases and J by 1 base, with 11 bases between them. CDR3 length: 15 amino acids. CDR1 is MNHNS and CDR2 is SASEGT in the germline V gene.

This clone was counted a single time. This rearrangement joins TRBV30 to TRBJ2-1; possibly TRBD2 for D (7 bases). The germline V and J ends were trimmed by 0 bases and 5 bases, with 17 bases remaining between them. Germline V gene sequence: CDR1 GTSNPN, CDR2 SVGIG (reference sequence). The CDR3 totals 16 residues. The CDR3 bases are TGTGCCTGGAGTGTACGGTGGGGGGGCCGACACAATGAGCAGTTCTTC. This translates into CAWSVRWGGRHNEQFF.

A single count supports this clone. V is TRBV28 and J is TRBJ2-5; 8 nucleotides line up with TRBD2. The germline V gene encodes CDR1 MDHEN and CDR2 SYDVKM. With 1 base clipped from V and 7 bases from J, the junction kept 5 bases outside the gene matches. This CDR3 is built from 14 residues. The CDR3 loop is CASSLSVTSGTQYF. CDR3 bases: TGTGCCAGCAGTTTATCCGTAACTAGCGGGACCCAGTACTTC.

This chain uses TRBV2 with TRBJ1-2, with D possibly matching TRBD1 (5 bases). Trimming left V 3 bases short and J 5 bases short, with 16 bases between. The CDR3 extends over 15 amino acids. Per the germline V gene, CDR1 is SNHLY and CDR2 is FYNNEI. The CDR3 sequence: CASSEDTMNRYGYTF. The CDR3 region has the DNA TGTGCCAGCAGTGAGGACACCATGAACCGTTATGGCTACACCTTC.